This T cell receptor beta chain was sequenced for a study of T cell changes during pregnancy in multiple sclerosis. Assay: immunoSEQ multiplex PCR; the TCRdb copy retains only in-frame clones and omits some. The sample yields some 94,000 clones, 80% to 95% seen once. This clone was counted only a few times. One end of the junction does not line up with germline, which may come from a read error. CDR3 size: 12 residues. The germline CDR1 and CDR2 sequences are SGHTA and FQGTGA. The receptor comes from a female donor in good health, enrolled as a control in a pregnancy study. The chain is built from TRBV7-3 and TRBJ2-1, with D tentatively TRBD1 (6 bases). The sample was peripheral blood, taken in the first trimester of pregnancy. The CDR3 loop is CASSLDSNQQFF. The CDR3 nucleotides are TGTGCCAGCAGCTTGGACAGCAATCAGCAGTTCTTC.